Given below is one T cell receptor beta chain in context. The data stem from a study of blood T cell repertoires in COVID-19. Looking at the study overall: Acute and convalescent COVID-19 specimens originated in the United States, Italy and Spain. Nucleic acid was either cDNA or gDNA, and it came from T cells, B-cell-depleted T cells, or PBMCs.

As handled by the study authors: Reference gene primer amplification yielded estimated nucleated cell counts. The method was immunoSEQ multiplex PCR; TCRdb's version includes in-frame clones alone and lacks a portion of them. V, J and clone size derive from that table, while D and trimming were established from the DNA sequence. The repertoire holds around 17,000 clones, with under 95% as singletons. The V gene lost 0 bases and the J gene lost 1 base, with 15 bases spanning the gap. The CDR3 runs 17 residues. Germline CDR1 SGHDN, CDR2 FVKESK. The chain has TRBV14 and TRBJ1-1; D is unclear. The receptor comes from a man aged 55 to 70 with active COVID-19. What was sequenced was peripheral blood. CDR3 loop: CASSQDRLRLENTEAFF. Written as DNA, the CDR3 is TGTGCCAGCAGCCAAGATCGGCTCAGGTTGGAGAACACTGAAGCTTTCTTT.